The 12 T cell receptor beta chains in this list originate from one sample, sequenced in a study of CD8 T cells in ankylosing spondylitis. Their cognate antigens are unknown. Points from the study as a whole: Seemingly distinctive of ankylosing spondylitis blood was a TCR beta motif formed by eight highly homologous variants.

MiXCR, applied by TCRdb to the 5' RACE reads, yields one record per CDR3 protein. The profile shows about 220,000 distinct CDR3 sequences, 7.3% of them singletons. The sample consisted of blood, either unsorted or a sorted T cell fraction (not recorded which). The source of these receptors is a male donor with ankylosing spondylitis.

This clonotype was counted many times. This rearrangement joins TRBV19 to TRBJ1-1, with D uncertain. Germline V gives CDR1 LNHDA, CDR2 SQIVND (reference sequence). This CDR3 has 15 amino acids. Trimming removed 4 bases from V and 1 base from J, with 13 bases in between. The CDR3 sequence: CASSTTPWTNTEAFF. The CDR3 DNA reads as TGTGCCAGTAGTACGACCCCCTGGACGAACACTGAAGCTTTCTTT.

This clonotype showed up many times. The rearrangement uses TRBV3-1 and TRBJ1-5; weak D call: TRBD1 (6 bases). The germline V and J ends were trimmed by 5 bases and 3 bases, with 11 bases remaining between them. The CDR3 has 14 residues. Germline V lookup: CDR1 LGHDT, CDR2 YNNKEL (reference sequence). The CDR3 loop reads CASSDWTDNQPQHF. The CDR3 coding sequence is TGTGCCAGCAGCGATTGGACAGACAATCAGCCCCAGCATTTT.

At least ten counts were recorded for this clonotype. The CDR3 spells CSIIGTQGGTGELFF. The CDR3 DNA is TGCAGCATAATCGGGACCCAAGGCGGCACCGGGGAGCTGTTTTTT. The genes are TRBV29-1 and TRBJ2-2; D tentatively fits TRBD1 or TRBD2 (5 bases each). V was clipped by 8 bases and J by 4 bases, with 20 bases between them. The CDR3 is 15 amino acids. Germline-derived CDR1 and CDR2 are SQVTM and ANQGSEA.

At least ten counts were recorded for this clonotype. The chain is built from TRBV28 and TRBJ2-1; D perhaps matches TRBD2 (6 bases). Germline V lookup: CDR1 MDHEN, CDR2 SYDVKM. With 4 bases removed from V and 3 bases from J, the gap between germline ends came to 10 bases. The CDR3 loop spans 14 amino acids. The CDR3 region has the DNA TGTGCCAGCAGTTCGACTAGGATCTACAATGAGCAGTTCTTC. Translating gives CASSSTRIYNEQFF.

This clonotype was seen repeatedly, ten times or more. V gene TRBV4-3 combines with J gene TRBJ1-2; tentatively, D is TRBD1 (5 bases). The CDR3 loop spans 15 amino acids. Germline CDR1 LGHNA, CDR2 YSLEER. Trimming shortened V by 0 bases and J by 6 bases, and 14 bases separated the two germline ends. Here the CDR3 DNA reads TGCGCCAGCAGCCAAGAAGGGAGCAGGGCTGATGGCTACACCTTC. It yields the protein CASSQEGSRADGYTF.

The chain links TRBV9 to TRBJ2-5, with 7 bases aligning to TRBD1. This CDR3 comprises 17 residues. The germline CDR1 and CDR2 sequences are SGDLS and YYNGEE. After removal of 3 bases from V and 1 base from J, the junction contained 12 bases not matched to a gene. The CDR3 protein is CASSASGTAASQETQYF. CDR3 nucleotide sequence: TGTGCCAGCAGCGCTTCCGGGACAGCAGCCTCCCAAGAGACCCAGTACTTC.

The CDR3 region has the DNA TGTGCCAGCAGACTCTGGGGGGCCCCCTACAATGAGCAGTTCTTC. Translation gives CASRLWGAPYNEQFF. The chain recombines TRBV3-1 with TRBJ2-1, with D tentatively TRBD1 or TRBD2 (6 bases each). This CDR3 region has 15 residues. Germline CDR1 and CDR2: LGHDT and YNNKEL (reference sequence). Trimming cost V 6 bases and J 2 bases, with 14 bases left between them.

This clonotype was counted at least ten times. The V and J genes are TRBV29-1 and TRBJ2-7; D uncertain. The V gene lost 1 base and the J gene lost 3 bases, with 7 bases spanning the gap. Germline V gives CDR1 SQVTM, CDR2 ANQGSEA. The CDR3 runs to 12 residues. CDR3 amino acids: CSVEGNRYEQYF. The CDR3 DNA follows: TGCAGCGTTGAAGGAAACCGCTACGAGCAGTACTTC.

This clonotype was counted at least ten times. The rearrangement joins TRBV4-3 to TRBJ2-2, with TRBD1 matching over 7 bases. J lost 5 bases, V lost 0 bases, and 6 bases had no gene match. There are 16 residues in the CDR3. CDR1 is LGHNA and CDR2 is YSLEER in the germline V gene. The CDR3 protein is CASSQDLTGSTGELFF. For the CDR3, the DNA is TGCGCCAGCAGCCAAGATTTGACAGGGAGTACCGGGGAGCTGTTTTTT.

This clonotype occurred many times. The V and J genes are TRBV7-2 and TRBJ2-1; D perhaps matches TRBD2 (6 bases). This CDR3 has 14 amino acids. Germline CDR1 is SGHTA and CDR2 is FQGNSA. V shed 4 bases and J shed 6 bases, with 13 bases lying between them. The CDR3 DNA reads as TGTGCCAGCAGCTCGGGACTTTCCGGCAATGAGCAGTTCTTC. It is translated as CASSSGLSGNEQFF. Full variable domain (outside the CDR3, taken from reference TRBV7-2 and TRBJ2-1): GAGVSQSPSNKVTEKGKDVELRCDPISGHTALYWYRQSLGQGLEFLIYFQGNSAPDKSGLPSDRFSAERTGGSVSTLTIQRTQQEDSAVYLCASSSGLSGNEQFFGPGTRLTVL.

This clonotype was detected many times. The genes are TRBV29-1 and TRBJ1-2; 8 positions agree with TRBD1. Trimming cost V 6 bases and J 5 bases; bases outside gene matches: 14. The CDR3 is made up of 15 amino acids. Germline-derived CDR1 and CDR2 are SQVTM and ANQGSEA. DNA of the CDR3: TGCAGCGTCGGTCCCAGGGGGCGGGGGAGATATGGCTACACCTTC. Translation: CSVGPRGRGRYGYTF.

This clonotype was seen repeatedly, ten times or more. The rearrangement joins TRBV6-5 to TRBJ1-1, with D perhaps TRBD1 (5 bases). Germline CDR1 reads MNHEY; CDR2 reads SVGAGI. The CDR3 contains 15 residues. Trimming removed 4 bases from V and 0 bases from J, with 12 bases in between. This CDR3 reads CASSWGPALNTEAFF. The CDR3 nucleotides read TGTGCCAGCAGTTGGGGACCCGCCTTGAACACTGAAGCTTTCTTT.